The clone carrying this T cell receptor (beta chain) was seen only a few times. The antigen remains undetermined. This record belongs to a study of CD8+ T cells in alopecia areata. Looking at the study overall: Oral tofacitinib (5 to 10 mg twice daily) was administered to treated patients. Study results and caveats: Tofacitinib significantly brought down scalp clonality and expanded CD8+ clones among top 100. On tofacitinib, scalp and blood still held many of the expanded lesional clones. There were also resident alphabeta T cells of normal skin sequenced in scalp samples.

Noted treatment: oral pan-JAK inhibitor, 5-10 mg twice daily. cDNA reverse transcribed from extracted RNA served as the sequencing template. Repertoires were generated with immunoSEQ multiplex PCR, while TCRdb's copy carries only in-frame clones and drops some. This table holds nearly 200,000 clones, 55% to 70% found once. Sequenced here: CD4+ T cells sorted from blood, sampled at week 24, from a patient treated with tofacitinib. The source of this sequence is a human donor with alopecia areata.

The CDR3 loop is CASSGGQGTRGNEQFF. CDR3 nucleotide sequence: TGTGCCAGCAGTGGGGGACAGGGTACACGTGGTAATGAGCAGTTCTTC. The rearrangement uses TRBV6-1 and TRBJ2-1; 9 positions match TRBD1. The germline CDR1 and CDR2 sequences are MNHNS and SASEGT. The CDR3 runs 16 residues. The V gene end was trimmed by 4 bases and the J gene end by 7 bases; junction bases not matched to a gene: 11.